This T cell receptor (beta chain) was sequenced during a study of cytomegalovirus exposure and HLA in healthy donors. Broader study findings: 87-base-pair reads could not separate some V segments, including TRBV6-2 and TRBV6-3.

Comment on this clone: Its antigen remains unknown.

The PCR was carried out with 60 Vbeta primers and 13 Jbeta primers. Repertoires were generated with immunoSEQ multiplex PCR, while TCRdb's copy carries only in-frame clones and drops some. The sample has about 150,000 clones; the top ten hold under 2%. Germline V lookup: CDR1 SGHDT, CDR2 YYEEEE. Losses at the gene ends were 2 bases for V and 0 bases for J; bases not matched to a gene: 7. The CDR3 consists of 17 residues. The rearrangement uses TRBV5-6 and TRBJ2-7, with TRBD1 identical over 11 bases. The sequencing sample was made of PBMCs. The clonotype comes from a woman aged 50 to 60 in good health and CMV-seronegative. CDR3 nucleotide sequence: TGTGCCAGCAGCTTCGGGACAGGGGGTTTGGTCTCCTACGAGCAGTACTTC. Protein sequence: CASSFGTGGLVSYEQYF. Using reference TRBV5-6 and TRBJ2-7 for the parts outside the CDR3, the full variable domain is DAGVTQSPTHLIKTRGQQVTLRCSPKSGHDTVSWYQQALGQGPQFIFQYYEEEERQRGNFPDRFSGHQFPNYSSELNVNALLLGDSALYLCASSFGTGGLVSYEQYFGPGTRLTVT.